The clone carrying this T cell receptor beta chain was seen ten or more times. Antigen specificity is unknown. Germline V lookup: CDR1 SGHRS, CDR2 YFSETQ. This CDR3 has 13 amino acids. V dropped 0 bases and J dropped 2 bases, with 3 bases sitting between them. Researchers attached unique molecular identifiers to individual cDNA molecules. TCRdb fed the 5' RACE reads into MiXCR, producing one record per CDR3 protein. The sample carries approximately 32,000 distinct CDR3 sequences, about 3.8% recorded once. The record originates from a study of early T cells in non-severe SARS-CoV-2 infection. Looking at the study overall: Bulk RNA isolated from unsorted whole blood underwent sequencing; chains were not paired.

The study's findings and limits: Lookups in VDJdb leaned toward anti-spike CD8 responses and missed private and CD4 specificities.

Material: whole blood. This chain uses TRBV5-1 with TRBJ2-1; D is uncertain. This clonotype was sampled from an adult who was a healthcare worker with PCR-confirmed SARS-CoV-2 infection or an uninfected control (not recorded which). CDR3 sequence (DNA): TGCGCCAGCAGCTTGGGGACCTACAATGAGCAGTTCTTC. Translating gives CASSLGTYNEQFF.